Listed here are 27 T cell receptor beta chains from one sample, sequenced in a study of T-cell memory formation after mild COVID-19. From the 5' RACE reads, TCRdb called clonotypes with MiXCR, one entry per CDR3 protein. The table includes roughly 600,000 distinct CDR3 sequences, roughly 17% detected once. The sequenced material came from PBMCs or a T cell subset sorted from them (not recorded which). The source of these receptors is an adult woman who had mild COVID-19 (a few samples of this study predate the infection). Cell type and time point are not known.

This clonotype was observed a few times. The chain uses TRBV5-1 and TRBJ2-3; D possibly corresponds to TRBD2 (6 bases). Trimming pared 4 bases from V and 0 bases from J, leaving 12 bases between. The CDR3 totals 15 residues. CDR1 is SGHRS, CDR2 YFSETQ, per germline. Written as DNA, the CDR3 is TGCGCCAGCAGCGCCCTAGCGAGAAGCACAGATACGCAGTATTTT. Protein product: CASSALARSTDTQYF.

The chain carries TRBV12-3 or TRBV12-4 and TRBJ2-7; either TRBD1 or TRBD2 may supply D (6 bases each). The CDR3 extends over 17 amino acids. Trimming cost V 0 bases and J 2 bases, with 17 bases left between them. The CDR3 bases are TGTGCCAGCAGTTTAGCGGCGGGACAAACTTGGGCCTACGAGCAGTACTTC. This translates into CASSLAAGQTWAYEQYF.

This clonotype was counted only a few times. This chain links TRBV7-8 with TRBJ2-1, with 8 bases that match TRBD1. The germline CDR1 and CDR2 sequences are SGHVS and FQNEAQ. J was trimmed by 7 bases and V by 3 bases; bases with no gene match: 5. CDR3 size: 14 residues. CDR3 amino acids: CASSFDRQGNEQFF. The CDR3 nucleotides are TGTGCCAGCAGCTTCGATAGACAGGGGAATGAGCAGTTCTTC.

In this sample, this clonotype turned up a few times. This rearrangement joins TRBV29-1 to TRBJ2-1, with D maybe TRBD2 (6 bases). This CDR3 spans 13 amino acids. Germline values: CDR1 SQVTM, CDR2 ANQGSEA. V shed 1 base and J shed 7 bases, with 11 bases lying between them. Written as DNA, the CDR3 is TGCAGCGTTGAAGGGCTGGGGGGTAATGAGCAGTTCTTC. Amino acid sequence: CSVEGLGGNEQFF.

The CDR3, as DNA: TGTGCCAGCAGCCCCGTTGACAGCTCCCCCTACGAGCAGTACTTC. Encoded protein: CASSPVDSSPYEQYF. The genes are TRBV9 and TRBJ2-7; possibly TRBD1 for D (5 bases). The V gene lost 4 bases and the J gene lost 2 bases, with 16 bases spanning the gap. Germline CDR1 SGDLS, CDR2 YYNGEE. This CDR3 region has 15 residues.

This clonotype has at least ten counts. This chain joins TRBV4-2 and TRBJ2-1; D possibly corresponds to TRBD1 (6 bases). V lost 4 bases and J 0 bases, leaving 10 bases between the germline ends. Germline CDR1 LGHNA, CDR2 YNFKEQ. This CDR3 comprises 15 residues. Here the CDR3 DNA reads TGTGCCAGCAGCCCCCGACAGGTCTCCTACAATGAGCAGTTCTTC. Translating gives CASSPRQVSYNEQFF.

The chain joins TRBV6-5 to TRBJ1-2; D ambiguous. The CDR3 covers 18 residues. V gave up 0 bases and J gave up 3 bases, with 20 bases separating them. The germline CDR1 and CDR2 sequences are MNHEY and SVGAGI. As DNA, the CDR3 is TGTGCCAGCAGTTACTCAGGTGGTATAGCAGGAACCTACTATGGCTACACCTTC. This codes for CASSYSGGIAGTYYGYTF.

The V call is TRBV29-1, the J call TRBJ1-2; D is unresolved. This CDR3 comprises 11 residues. The ends were cut back, 7 bases at V and 0 bases at J, with 6 bases in the middle. Germline loops: CDR1 SQVTM, CDR2 ANQGSEA. CDR3 protein: CSAQTNYGYTF. The CDR3 DNA follows: TGCAGCGCACAGACTAACTATGGCTACACCTTC.

This clonotype has more than one count but fewer than ten. This chain connects TRBV5-1 to TRBJ2-5; D is undetermined. The ends were cut back, 0 bases at V and 4 bases at J, with 10 bases in the middle. Germline V lookup: CDR1 SGHRS, CDR2 YFSETQ. There are 14 residues in the CDR3. In nucleotides, the CDR3 is TGCGCCAGCAGCTTGGCGGCTGAAGGAGAGACCCAGTACTTC. It translates to CASSLAAEGETQYF.

This clonotype has only a few counts. This chain uses TRBV29-1 with TRBJ2-1, with a tentative D call TRBD1 (5 bases). The CDR3 length is 14 residues. Germline V gene data show CDR1 as SQVTM and CDR2 as ANQGSEA. The V end was cut by 4 bases, the J end by 0 bases, with 10 bases between. The CDR3 bases are TGCAGCGTTGTCAGGGCAAGCTCCTACAATGAGCAGTTCTTC. Its protein is CSVVRASSYNEQFF.

The J gene is TRBJ1-2, the V gene TRBV21-1; no check of the table's D call, TRBD1, against the DNA was made. TRBV21-1 is a pseudogene. This CDR3 has 18 residues. The CDR3 here is CASSPGVYVDPFDYGYTF. CDR3 DNA sequence: TGTGCCAGCAGCCCAGGGGTGTATGTCGACCCATTCGACTATGGCTACACCTTC.

This clonotype was recorded many times. The CDR3 bases are TGCAGCGTTGATACGCCCGGGGATTTCGGAAAACTGTTTTTT. This sequence encodes CSVDTPGDFGKLFF. The chain is built from TRBV29-1 and TRBJ1-4; D ambiguous. CDR3 length: 14 residues. Germline V gene sequence: CDR1 SQVTM, CDR2 ANQGSEA. V was cut by 3 bases and J by 10 bases, with 18 bases left in between.

This clonotype appeared a single time. The chain employs TRBV14 and TRBJ2-7, with D uncertain. The CDR3 spans 13 residues. Per germline, CDR1 SGHDN and CDR2 FVKESK. V was cut by 3 bases and J by 5 bases, with 11 bases left in between. The CDR3 spells CASSHYSGHEQYF. The CDR3 region has the DNA TGTGCCAGCAGCCACTACTCAGGACACGAGCAGTACTTC.

CDR3 coding DNA: TGCGCCAGCAGCCTGGAGGGGTCCGGCTCTGGAAACACCATATATTTT. This gives the protein CASSLEGSGSGNTIYF. This chain joins TRBV5-1 and TRBJ1-3; D is perhaps TRBD1 (5 bases). The CDR3 is made up of 16 amino acids. The V and J ends lost 4 bases and 0 bases respectively, with 14 bases between them. Germline CDR1 SGHRS, CDR2 YFSETQ.

This clonotype was seen a few times. This sequence joins TRBV7-8 and TRBJ2-2, with 12 bases lining up with TRBD2. Germline lookup yields CDR1 SGHVS and CDR2 FQNEAQ. V trimming: 1 base; J trimming: 6 bases; junction bases outside the gene matches: 9. This CDR3 is built from 18 residues. The CDR3 DNA follows: TGTGCCAGCAGCTTAGATCGTCCTAGCGGGAGGGCCGCCGGGGAGCTGTTTTTT. This sequence encodes CASSLDRPSGRAAGELFF. The whole variable domain, remainder taken from reference TRBV7-8 and TRBJ2-2, is GAGVSQSPRYKVAKRGQDVALRCDPISGHVSLFWYQQALGQGPEFLTYFQNEAQLDKSGLPSDRFFAERPEGSVSTLKIQRTQQEDSAVYLCASSLDRPSGRAAGELFFGEGSRLTVL.

This clonotype was observed a handful of times. The V gene is TRBV12-3 or TRBV12-4, the J gene TRBJ2-7, with D perhaps TRBD1 (6 bases). Trimming pared 8 bases from V and 2 bases from J, leaving 16 bases between. The CDR3 totals 14 residues. CDR3 DNA sequence: TGTGCCAGCTCAGGGGCGGAGAGTCCCTACGAGCAGTACTTC. It codes for CASSGAESPYEQYF.

This clonotype was counted a few times. The V call is TRBV29-1, the J call TRBJ1-1; D is uncertain. This CDR3 is built from 11 residues. Trimming cost V 4 bases and J 7 bases, with 10 bases left between them. Germline-derived CDR1 and CDR2 are SQVTM and ANQGSEA. The CDR3 protein is CSVGDGDEAFF. In nucleotides, the CDR3 is TGCAGCGTTGGGGATGGGGATGAAGCTTTCTTT.

V usage is TRBV12-3 or TRBV12-4 and J usage is TRBJ2-4, with TRBD2 identical over 7 bases. Germline trimming cut 2 bases from V and 5 bases from J; bases unmatched to any gene: 3. The CDR3 contains 14 residues. The CDR3 DNA sequence: TGTGCCAGCAGTTTATTAGCGGGTGAAAACATTCAGTACTTC. Its protein product is CASSLLAGENIQYF.

This clonotype was observed once. J is TRBJ2-1 and V is TRBV6-6; TRBD2 aligns across 9 bases. Germline CDR1 reads MNHNY; CDR2 reads SVGAGI (reference sequence). This CDR3 comprises 17 residues. V trimming: 6 bases; J trimming: 3 bases; junction bases outside the gene matches: 12. The CDR3 nucleotides read TGTGCCAGCAGCCCGGGACTAGCAGCAGTTGTCTACAATGAGCAGTTCTTC. This encodes CASSPGLAAVVYNEQFF.

Only a few counts were recorded for this clonotype. The V call is TRBV7-6, the J call TRBJ2-3, with D hard to call. This CDR3 has 13 amino acids. Trimming stripped 3 bases from V and 4 bases from J, with 8 bases between. The germline gives CDR1 SGHVS, CDR2 FNYEAQ. In DNA, the CDR3 is TGTGCCAGCAGCTTTATTGCTGCAGATACGCAGTATTTT. It translates to CASSFIAADTQYF.

The chain links TRBV19 to TRBJ2-1, with D tentatively TRBD2 (6 bases). The ends were cut back, 9 bases at V and 5 bases at J, with 26 bases in the middle. Germline V gives CDR1 LNHDA, CDR2 SQIVND (reference sequence). The CDR3 is made up of 17 amino acids. The CDR3 nucleotides read TGTGCCAGCTCCTCTTCCACGACTAGGTTGCGGCACAATGAGCAGTTCTTC. Protein sequence: CASSSSTTRLRHNEQFF.

The chain recombines TRBV7-9 with TRBJ2-1; 8 bases map to TRBD2. The CDR3 has 16 amino acids. The J segment lost 2 bases and the V segment lost 4 bases, leaving 7 bases of the junction unmatched. Germline-derived CDR1 and CDR2 are SEHNR and FQNEAQ (reference sequence). The CDR3 here is CASSSLAGPTYNEQFF. The CDR3 nucleotides read TGTGCCAGCAGCTCCCTAGCGGGTCCCACCTACAATGAGCAGTTCTTC.

This CDR3 reads CASSRAQGMETQYF. The CDR3 DNA sequence: TGTGCCAGCAGTCGAGCCCAGGGGATGGAGACCCAGTACTTC. V is TRBV6-5 and J is TRBJ2-5; D is possibly TRBD1 (6 bases). V was clipped by 5 bases and J by 5 bases, with 15 bases between them. The germline V gene has CDR1 MNHEY and CDR2 SVGAGI. The CDR3 loop spans 14 amino acids.

The rearrangement joins TRBV4-1 to TRBJ2-3, with 9 nucleotides matching TRBD2. The CDR3 loop spans 18 amino acids. V dropped 2 bases and J dropped 0; count of bases not matched to a gene: 9. Looked up from germline, CDR1 is MGHRA and CDR2 is YSYEKL. Here the CDR3 reads CASSQPVLAGTSTDTQYF. DNA of the CDR3: TGCGCCAGCAGCCAACCAGTTCTAGCGGGAACTAGCACAGATACGCAGTATTTT.

J is TRBJ1-5 and V is TRBV5-1; D call uncertain. Per germline, CDR1 SGHRS and CDR2 YFSETQ. V dropped 0 bases and J dropped 8 bases, with 12 bases sitting between them. The CDR3 covers 14 residues. The CDR3 DNA is TGCGCCAGCAGCTTGGGGACCGGGAATGAGCCCCAGCATTTT. It specifies CASSLGTGNEPQHF.

This clonotype was seen at least ten times. This chain's CDR3 is CASSLVSGTNTGELFF. In DNA, the CDR3 is TGCGCCAGCAGCTTGGTTAGCGGGACGAACACCGGGGAGCTGTTTTTT. The rearrangement joins TRBV5-1 to TRBJ2-2; TRBD2 agrees at 8 bases. CDR3 length equals 16 residues. With V trimmed by 0 bases and J by 0 bases, 1 base remained unmatched. Per the germline V gene, CDR1 is SGHRS and CDR2 is YFSETQ.

The gene calls are TRBV7-2 and TRBJ2-7, with 8 nucleotides matching TRBD2. CDR3 length equals 16 residues. Germline CDR1 is SGHTA and CDR2 is FQGNSA. V was pared by 0 bases and J by 2 bases, with 6 bases of the junction left unmatched. The CDR3, as DNA: TGTGCCAGCAGCTTAGCTTCTAGCGGGTCACCCTACGAGCAGTACTTC. Translating gives CASSLASSGSPYEQYF.